The sequence of this TCR beta chain was determined in a study of blood T cell repertoires in COVID-19. Looking at the study overall: The origin of the acute and convalescent COVID-19 samples was the United States, Italy and Spain. PBMCs, B-cell-depleted T cells, or T cells provided the cDNA or gDNA that made up the material.

Trimming removed 10 bases from V and 0 bases from J, with 15 bases in between. The germline gives CDR1 SNHLY, CDR2 FYNNEI. This CDR3 has 15 amino acids. As processed by the authors: Researchers report that nucleated cell counts were estimated from reference gene primer amplification. Assay: immunoSEQ multiplex PCR; the TCRdb copy retains only in-frame clones and omits some. That table is the source of V, J and clone size, and D and trimming were worked out from the DNA. The repertoire includes hundreds of thousands of clones, 86% of them detected once, and approximately 1.4% sits in the top ten. The rearrangement uses TRBV2 and TRBJ2-2, with a weak D call TRBD1 (5 bases). Sequencing was performed on peripheral blood. This clonotype originated in a woman in her thirties with active or convalescent COVID-19. The CDR3 DNA reads as TGTGCCACCCGACAGCCAGGGCCGAACACCGGGGAGCTGTTTTTT. Its protein is CATRQPGPNTGELFF.